What follows is one TCR beta chain and its context. The record originates from a study of blood T cell repertoires in COVID-19. Study background: Researchers got acute and convalescent COVID-19 samples from the United States, Italy and Spain. Nucleic acid was either cDNA or gDNA, and it came from T cells, B-cell-depleted T cells, or PBMCs.

The trim removed 5 bases at V and 8 bases at J, leaving 7 bases unmatched. Per the germline V gene, CDR1 is MNHEY and CDR2 is SVGAGI. The CDR3 sequence is 15 residues long. Authors' methods: Estimation of nucleated cell counts was performed using reference gene primer amplification. Assay used: immunoSEQ multiplex PCR; TCRdb lists only in-frame clones, some missing. The DNA was the basis for D and trimming; V, J and clone size are from that table. The top ten clones hold 7.5% to 10% of a sample with about 260,000 clones, about four fifths of them seen once. The V and J genes are TRBV6-5 and TRBJ1-6; 9 bases map to TRBD1. The sequencing sample was made of peripheral blood. This clonotype originated in a woman in her forties or fifties who had recovered from COVID-19. The CDR3 spells CASSQQGAQYSPLHF. DNA for the CDR3: TGTGCCAGCAGTCAACAGGGGGCGCAGTATTCACCCCTCCACTTT.